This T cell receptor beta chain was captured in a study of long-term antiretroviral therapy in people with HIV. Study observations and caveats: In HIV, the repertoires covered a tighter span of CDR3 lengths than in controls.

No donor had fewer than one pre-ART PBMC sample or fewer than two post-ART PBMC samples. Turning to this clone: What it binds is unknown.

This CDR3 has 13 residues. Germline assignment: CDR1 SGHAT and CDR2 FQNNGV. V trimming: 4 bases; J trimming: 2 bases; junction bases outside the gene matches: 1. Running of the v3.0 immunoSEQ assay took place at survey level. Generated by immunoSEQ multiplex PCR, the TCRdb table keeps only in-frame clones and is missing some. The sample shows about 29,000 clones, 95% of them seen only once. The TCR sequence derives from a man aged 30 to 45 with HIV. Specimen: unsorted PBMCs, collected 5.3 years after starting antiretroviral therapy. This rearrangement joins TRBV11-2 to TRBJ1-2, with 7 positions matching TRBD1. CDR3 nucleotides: TGTGCCAGCAGCTCGACAGGGAACTATGGCTACACCTTC. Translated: CASSSTGNYGYTF. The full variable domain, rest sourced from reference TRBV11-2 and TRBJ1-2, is EAGVAQSPRYKIIEKRQSVAFWCNPISGHATLYWYQQILGQGPKLLIQFQNNGVVDDSQLPKDRFSAERLKGVDSTLKIQPAKLEDSAVYLCASSSTGNYGYTFGSGTRLTVV.